Sequencing of this T cell receptor (beta chain) was carried out in a study of T cell responses to AZD1222 COVID-19 vaccine (dated by TCRdb to the early 2020s). With respect to the entire study: AZD1222 recipients whose second dose came at about 4 weeks and those whose second dose came at about 12 weeks were combined into one group, since spike-specific TCR depth and breadth did not differ between the two schedules. Trial participants were enrolled into age subgroups of 18-55, 56-69 and 70-plus years, which contained around 150, 29 and 61 TCR-sequenced participants, respectively. TCR sequencing was performed for about 250 trial participants, of whom about 200 were given two doses of AZD1222 and some 26 were given two doses of MenACWY control vaccine. Results and caveats for the whole study, not just this receptor: Conclusions about previously exposed vaccinees are limited because only five or six AZD1222 recipients were SARS-CoV-2 seropositive at baseline. Participants were mostly white British, with more females than males. The authors suggested clonal diversity may have been underestimated. Spike-specific TCR breadth and depth rose significantly after two AZD1222 doses compared with day 0 and with MenACWY recipients. In the small 56-69-year group, the increase in depth fell short of significance, most likely because of low power. Vaccine-associated CD4 TCRs spanned the whole spike protein, with dominant responses in regions 160-218 and 743-854. Because no day 14 peak-response samples were available, the repertoires could be characterized only after the peak T cell response. Nearly half of unique spike-specific TCRs reportedly recognized epitopes outside regions mutated in the B.1.351 and B.1.1.7 variants.

The CDR3 regions of human TCRbeta chains were analyzed by immunosequencing. The study's own analysis went as follows. TCRs in the repertoires were matched against a reference library of SARS-CoV-2-specific TCRs that had been generated with the MIRA antigen-specificity platform. Breadth was defined as the fraction of unique TCRs that were SARS-CoV-2-associated. Depth was defined as the fraction of total T cells that were SARS-CoV-2-associated. Each spike-specific TCR was assigned to its reactive spike region and to a CD4 or CD8 class using the MIRA data. Log10-transformed breadth and depth values were compared by one-way ANOVA with Sidak's multiple comparisons tests. Imported from immuneACCESS, the table was reduced by TCRdb to in-frame sequences with V and J called. These copies leave out some clones; in studies compared against another copy, an unresolved V gene accounts for under half, and the cause of the remainder is not known. V and J calls and clone size come straight from that table; D and trimming were deduced from the DNA. This sample has 45,000 to 60,000 clones in its table, and 80% to 90% of those were observed once. Of the sample, around 2% is held by the ten largest clones.

To note about this clone: This receptor's antigen is unknown. No per-base quality is available; no much larger clone lies one base away.

V and J lose 7 bases and 6 bases, and a span of 20 bases separates them. The germline V gene yields SGHTS for CDR1 and YDEGEE for CDR2. Reading from cysteine to phenylalanine, the CDR3 counts 15 amino acids. The only DNA kept is the CDR3, 45 bases in frame from the first base. The sample's time point label, decoded: baseline before first vaccination. Vaccinee samples were obtained from the UK trials COV001 and COV002, which included a single-blind randomized controlled phase 2/3 trial of AZD1222 (ChAdOx1 nCoV-19) in healthy adults. For TCRbeta chain sequencing, PBMC samples were collected from trial participants at day 0 and at day 28 after the second dose.

Material: peripheral blood, obtained on day 0 of AZD1222 vaccination. The origin of this receptor is an adult in good health. The rearrangement combines TRBV5-8 with TRBJ2-1; the D gene is perhaps TRBD2, from 5 matching bases. The CDR3 protein is CASLLTWAGLNEQFF. The bases read TGTGCCAGCTTACTAACCTGGGCGGGCCTCAATGAGCAGTTCTTC.